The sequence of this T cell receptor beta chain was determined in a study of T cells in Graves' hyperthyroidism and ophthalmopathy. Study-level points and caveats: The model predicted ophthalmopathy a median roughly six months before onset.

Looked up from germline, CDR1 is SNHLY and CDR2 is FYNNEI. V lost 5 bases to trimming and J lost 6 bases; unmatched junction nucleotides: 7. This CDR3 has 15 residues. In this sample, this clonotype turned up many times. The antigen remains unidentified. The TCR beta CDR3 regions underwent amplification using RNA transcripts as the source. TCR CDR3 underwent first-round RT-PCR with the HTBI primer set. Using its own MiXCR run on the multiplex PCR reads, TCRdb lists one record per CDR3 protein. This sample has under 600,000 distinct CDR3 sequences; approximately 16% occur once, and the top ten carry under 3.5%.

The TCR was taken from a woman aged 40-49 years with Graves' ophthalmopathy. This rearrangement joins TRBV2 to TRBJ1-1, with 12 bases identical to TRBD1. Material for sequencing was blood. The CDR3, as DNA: TGTGCCAGCAGTCAGGGGACAGGGGGCTTCGCTGAAGCTTTCTTT. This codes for CASSQGTGGFAEAFF.